A selection of T cell receptor beta chains follows, all from one sample in a study of blood T cell repertoires in COVID-19. This table comes from immunoSEQ multiplex PCR, and its TCRdb copy is limited to in-frame clones, with some not included. The sample has about 440,000 clones, 75% to 90% seen once. Sequenced input: peripheral blood. The receptors here all came from a woman in her twenties or thirties with acute or convalescent COVID-19. Each CDR3 is given with its conserved first and last residue. Fields, in order: clone size, V gene, D gene, CDR3 length, J gene, CDR3 protein, CDR3 DNA. D genes are given only for firm matches. Clone size is stated in some rows and not others, as once, few, many or a class when expanded.

abundance: NA
v_gene: TRBV5-6
d_gene: TRBD1
len: 14
j_gene: TRBJ1-4
CDR3aa: CASSRTGAGEKLFF
CDR3nt: TGTGCCAGCAGCAGGACAGGGGCGGGAGAAAAACTGTTTTTT

abundance: NA
v_gene: TRBV10-1
d_gene: NA
len: 13
j_gene: TRBJ2-2
CDR3aa: CATRSGNTGELFF
CDR3nt: TGCGCCACCCGCTCGGGTAACACCGGGGAGCTGTTTTTT

abundance: once
v_gene: TRBV15
d_gene: TRBD1
len: 16
j_gene: TRBJ2-2
CDR3aa: CATSRTDRGTGGELFF
CDR3nt: TGTGCCACCAGCCGAACCGACAGGGGGACGGGCGGGGAGCTGTTTTTT

abundance: once
v_gene: TRBV5-6
d_gene: NA
len: 16
j_gene: TRBJ2-1
CDR3aa: CASWESGPILNNEQFF
CDR3nt: TGTGCCAGCTGGGAGAGCGGGCCGATATTAAACAATGAGCAGTTCTTC

abundance: NA
v_gene: TRBV23-1
d_gene: NA
len: 10
j_gene: TRBJ2-7
CDR3aa: CASSSHEQYF
CDR3nt: TGCGCCAGCAGTTCTCACGAGCAGTACTTC

abundance: NA
v_gene: TRBV6-5
d_gene: NA
len: 13
j_gene: TRBJ2-3
CDR3aa: CASSYSGRDTQYF
CDR3nt: TGTGCCAGCAGTTACTCAGGGAGGGATACGCAGTATTTT

abundance: NA
v_gene: TRBV7-2
d_gene: TRBD2
len: 15
j_gene: TRBJ2-3
CDR3aa: CASSLSGGRTDTQYF
CDR3nt: TGTGCCAGCAGCCTCTCGGGGGGTCGGACAGATACGCAGTATTTT

abundance: NA
v_gene: TRBV21-1
d_gene: NA
len: 17
j_gene: TRBJ1-2
CDR3aa: CASSKVGGGGVLFGPTF
CDR3nt: TGTGCCAGCAGCAAAGTCGGTGGAGGGGGCGTCCTCTTCGGTCCCACCTTC

abundance: NA
v_gene: TRBV2
d_gene: NA
len: 12
j_gene: TRBJ1-5
CDR3aa: CASAVAYQPQHF
CDR3nt: TGTGCCAGCGCTGTGGCATATCAGCCCCAGCATTTT

abundance: NA
v_gene: TRBV6-5
d_gene: NA
len: 15
j_gene: TRBJ2-1
CDR3aa: CASSYSEYGDNEQFF
CDR3nt: TGTGCCAGCAGTTACTCCGAATACGGGGACAATGAGCAGTTCTTC

abundance: few
v_gene: TRBV6-6
d_gene: TRBD1
len: 18
j_gene: TRBJ1-2
CDR3aa: CASSHRQGALPIPYGYTF
CDR3nt: TGTGCCAGCAGTCATCGACAGGGGGCTTTGCCGATCCCGTATGGCTACACCTTC

abundance: NA
v_gene: TRBV4-1
d_gene: TRBD1
len: 17
j_gene: TRBJ1-6
CDR3aa: CASSQPDRGTNNSPLHF
CDR3nt: TGCGCCAGCAGCCAGCCAGACAGGGGAACTAATAATTCACCCCTCCACTTT

abundance: NA
v_gene: TRBV20-1
d_gene: NA
len: 15
j_gene: TRBJ2-5
CDR3aa: CSASRPTRQQETQYF
CDR3nt: TGCAGTGCTAGTCGTCCGACCAGGCAGCAAGAGACCCAGTACTTC

abundance: NA
v_gene: TRBV24-1
d_gene: TRBD1
len: 16
j_gene: TRBJ2-1
CDR3aa: CATSDAGQAGGNEQFF
CDR3nt: TGTGCCACCAGTGATGCGGGACAGGCCGGAGGGAATGAGCAGTTCTTC

abundance: NA
v_gene: TRBV4-1
d_gene: NA
len: 15
j_gene: TRBJ2-7
CDR3aa: CASSQAPTETYEQYF
CDR3nt: TGCGCCAGCAGCCAAGCCCCCACAGAGACCTACGAGCAGTACTTC

abundance: NA
v_gene: TRBV7-6
d_gene: TRBD1
len: 16
j_gene: TRBJ2-3
CDR3aa: CASSLVQTGAADTQYF
CDR3nt: TGTGCCAGCAGCCTCGTTCAGACAGGGGCTGCAGATACGCAGTATTTT

abundance: once
v_gene: TRBV7-9
d_gene: NA
len: 14
j_gene: TRBJ2-3
CDR3aa: CASSSGGLTDTQYF
CDR3nt: TGTGCCAGCAGCTCTGGCGGGCTCACAGATACGCAGTATTTT

abundance: NA
v_gene: TRBV12-5
d_gene: TRBD1
len: 14
j_gene: TRBJ1-5
CDR3aa: CASAKADRGQPQHF
CDR3nt: TGTGCTAGTGCAAAGGCGGACAGGGGACAGCCCCAGCATTTT

abundance: NA
v_gene: TRBV27
d_gene: TRBD2
len: 14
j_gene: TRBJ2-5
CDR3aa: CASSKAGGRQTQYF
CDR3nt: TGTGCCAGCAGTAAAGCGGGGGGGCGGCAGACCCAGTACTTC

abundance: NA
v_gene: TRBV11-2
d_gene: NA
len: 15
j_gene: TRBJ2-4
CDR3aa: CASSFSFLAKNIQYF
CDR3nt: TGTGCCAGCAGCTTTTCTTTCCTAGCCAAAAACATTCAGTACTTC

abundance: once
v_gene: TRBV10-1
d_gene: TRBD2
len: 15
j_gene: TRBJ2-5
CDR3aa: CASSASSGGKETQYF
CDR3nt: TGCGCCAGCAGTGCGTCTAGCGGGGGGAAAGAGACCCAGTACTTC

abundance: few
v_gene: TRBV28
d_gene: NA
len: 15
j_gene: TRBJ1-5
CDR3aa: CASSADYRHHGPQHF
CDR3nt: TGTGCCAGCAGTGCGGATTACAGGCATCATGGGCCCCAGCATTTT

abundance: NA
v_gene: TRBV30
d_gene: TRBD2
len: 13
j_gene: TRBJ2-3
CDR3aa: CACFRGDTDTQYF
CDR3nt: TGTGCCTGTTTCCGGGGGGACACAGATACGCAGTATTTT

abundance: once
v_gene: TRBV5-1
d_gene: TRBD1
len: 13
j_gene: TRBJ2-7
CDR3aa: CASSTGQGYEQYF
CDR3nt: TGCGCCAGCAGCACTGGACAGGGCTACGAGCAGTACTTC

abundance: NA
v_gene: TRBV10-3
d_gene: TRBD1
len: 17
j_gene: TRBJ1-1
CDR3aa: CAISDRRDRGRNTEAFF
CDR3nt: TGTGCCATCAGTGATCGTCGGGACAGGGGAAGGAACACTGAAGCTTTCTTT

abundance: NA
v_gene: TRBV7-2
d_gene: TRBD1
len: 14
j_gene: TRBJ1-4
CDR3aa: CASGTGTVNEKLFF
CDR3nt: TGTGCCAGCGGTACCGGGACAGTTAATGAAAAACTGTTTTTT

abundance: NA
v_gene: TRBV29-1
d_gene: TRBD1
len: 15
j_gene: TRBJ1-2
CDR3aa: CSAKLTGGFNYGYTF
CDR3nt: TGCAGCGCCAAGTTGACAGGGGGCTTTAACTATGGCTACACCTTC

abundance: NA
v_gene: TRBV6-5
d_gene: NA
len: 15
j_gene: TRBJ1-6
CDR3aa: CASSPLPGKGSPLHF
CDR3nt: TGTGCCAGCAGTCCCCTCCCAGGGAAAGGATCACCCCTCCACTTT

abundance: NA
v_gene: TRBV3-1/TRBV3-2
d_gene: TRBD2
len: 16
j_gene: TRBJ2-5
CDR3aa: CASSLRLAGGSETQYF
CDR3nt: TGTGCCAGCAGCCTGCGACTAGCGGGGGGGTCAGAGACCCAGTACTTC

abundance: NA
v_gene: TRBV14
d_gene: NA
len: 13
j_gene: TRBJ2-3
CDR3aa: CASSHLTEDTQYF
CDR3nt: TGTGCCAGCAGCCACCTAACCGAAGATACGCAGTATTTT

abundance: NA
v_gene: TRBV7-9
d_gene: TRBD1
len: 14
j_gene: TRBJ2-5
CDR3aa: CASSRTGGWETQYF
CDR3nt: TGTGCCAGCAGCCGAACAGGGGGCTGGGAGACCCAGTACTTC

abundance: NA
v_gene: TRBV30
d_gene: NA
len: 12
j_gene: TRBJ2-7
CDR3aa: CAGRGPGYEQYF
CDR3nt: TGTGCCGGCAGGGGTCCGGGGTACGAGCAGTACTTC

abundance: NA
v_gene: TRBV6-5
d_gene: TRBD1
len: 15
j_gene: TRBJ1-5
CDR3aa: CASSSYRGNNQPQHF
CDR3nt: TGTGCCAGCAGTTCGTACAGGGGTAACAATCAGCCCCAGCATTTT

abundance: NA
v_gene: TRBV5-1
d_gene: NA
len: 15
j_gene: TRBJ2-1
CDR3aa: CASSRIQGNRNEQFF
CDR3nt: TGCGCCAGCAGCAGAATACAGGGAAATCGCAATGAGCAGTTCTTC

abundance: NA
v_gene: TRBV12-3/TRBV12-4
d_gene: NA
len: 13
j_gene: TRBJ1-5
CDR3aa: CASSPRRGQPQHF
CDR3nt: TGTGCCAGCAGTCCCCGCCGGGGGCAGCCCCAGCATTTT

abundance: once
v_gene: TRBV24-1
d_gene: NA
len: 13
j_gene: TRBJ2-1
CDR3aa: CATSPGSHWEQFF
CDR3nt: TGTGCCACCAGTCCCGGGTCCCACTGGGAGCAGTTCTTC

abundance: NA
v_gene: TRBV27
d_gene: NA
len: 14
j_gene: TRBJ1-5
CDR3aa: CASALGGSNQPQHF
CDR3nt: TGTGCCAGCGCTCTCGGAGGGTCCAATCAGCCCCAGCATTTT

abundance: NA
v_gene: TRBV25-1
d_gene: NA
len: 17
j_gene: TRBJ1-3
CDR3aa: CASSGFFSASSGNTIYF
CDR3nt: TGTGCCAGCAGTGGCTTCTTTTCTGCGAGCTCTGGAAACACCATATATTTT

abundance: once
v_gene: TRBV7-3
d_gene: NA
len: 18
j_gene: TRBJ2-1
CDR3aa: CASSLTGGGKGSAWEQFF
CDR3nt: TGTGCCAGCAGCTTAACGGGGGGGGGCAAGGGATCGGCATGGGAGCAGTTCTTC

abundance: NA
v_gene: TRBV7-2
d_gene: NA
len: 15
j_gene: TRBJ2-3
CDR3aa: CASSHQSGSTDTQYF
CDR3nt: TGTGCCAGCAGCCATCAATCAGGTAGCACAGATACGCAGTATTTT

abundance: NA
v_gene: TRBV25-1
d_gene: TRBD1
len: 14
j_gene: TRBJ1-5
CDR3aa: CASSEGQGTQPQHF
CDR3nt: TGTGCCAGCAGTGAGGGACAGGGTACCCAGCCCCAGCATTTT

abundance: NA
v_gene: TRBV5-6
d_gene: NA
len: 14
j_gene: TRBJ2-5
CDR3aa: CASSWGVPGETQYF
CDR3nt: TGTGCCAGCAGCTGGGGGGTACCTGGGGAGACCCAGTACTTC

abundance: NA
v_gene: TRBV2
d_gene: TRBD2
len: 17
j_gene: TRBJ2-5
CDR3aa: CAIGTSGAISLQETQYF
CDR3nt: TGTGCCATTGGGACTAGCGGGGCGATAAGCCTACAAGAGACCCAGTACTTC

abundance: NA
v_gene: TRBV6-1
d_gene: NA
len: 16
j_gene: TRBJ1-6
CDR3aa: CASSGVPRKGKSPLHF
CDR3nt: TGTGCCAGCAGTGGGGTCCCGAGAAAGGGGAAGTCACCCCTCCACTTT

abundance: few
v_gene: TRBV7-8
d_gene: NA
len: 13
j_gene: TRBJ2-5
CDR3aa: CASSRDSRGTQYF
CDR3nt: TGTGCCAGCAGCAGAGACTCTCGCGGGACCCAGTACTTC

abundance: NA
v_gene: TRBV3-1/TRBV3-2
d_gene: NA
len: 15
j_gene: TRBJ2-3
CDR3aa: CASSRRGVVADTQYF
CDR3nt: TGTGCCAGCAGCCGCCGCGGGGTAGTCGCAGATACGCAGTATTTT

abundance: once
v_gene: TRBV4-1
d_gene: NA
len: 16
j_gene: TRBJ2-3
CDR3aa: CASSQTLASSTDTQYF
CDR3nt: TGCGCCAGCAGCCAAACCCTAGCGTCGAGCACAGATACGCAGTATTTT

abundance: NA
v_gene: TRBV5-1
d_gene: NA
len: 12
j_gene: TRBJ2-3
CDR3aa: CASSQSTDTQYF
CDR3nt: TGCGCCAGCAGCCAAAGCACAGATACGCAGTATTTT

abundance: NA
v_gene: TRBV27
d_gene: NA
len: 15
j_gene: TRBJ2-1
CDR3aa: CASSLLASNYNEQFF
CDR3nt: TGTGCCAGCAGTTTACTTGCAAGCAACTACAATGAGCAGTTCTTC

abundance: NA
v_gene: TRBV7-8
d_gene: NA
len: 14
j_gene: TRBJ2-7
CDR3aa: CASTLMGSSYEQYF
CDR3nt: TGTGCCAGCACGTTGATGGGCAGTTCCTACGAGCAGTACTTC

abundance: NA
v_gene: TRBV13
d_gene: NA
len: 14
j_gene: TRBJ1-4
CDR3aa: CASSRGMANEKLFF
CDR3nt: TGTGCCAGCAGCCGGGGAATGGCTAATGAAAAACTGTTTTTT

abundance: few
v_gene: TRBV4-1
d_gene: NA
len: 14
j_gene: TRBJ2-2
CDR3aa: CASSLQGETGELFF
CDR3nt: TGCGCCAGCAGCCTCCAAGGGGAAACCGGGGAGCTGTTTTTT

abundance: NA
v_gene: TRBV3-1/TRBV3-2
d_gene: NA
len: 17
j_gene: TRBJ2-5
CDR3aa: CASSRLGAGAYQETQYF
CDR3nt: TGTGCCAGCAGCCGCTTGGGGGCGGGGGCTTACCAAGAGACCCAGTACTTC

abundance: once
v_gene: TRBV2
d_gene: TRBD1
len: 13
j_gene: TRBJ1-1
CDR3aa: CASSGQRTIEAFF
CDR3nt: TGTGCCAGCTCGGGACAGAGAACTATTGAAGCTTTCTTT